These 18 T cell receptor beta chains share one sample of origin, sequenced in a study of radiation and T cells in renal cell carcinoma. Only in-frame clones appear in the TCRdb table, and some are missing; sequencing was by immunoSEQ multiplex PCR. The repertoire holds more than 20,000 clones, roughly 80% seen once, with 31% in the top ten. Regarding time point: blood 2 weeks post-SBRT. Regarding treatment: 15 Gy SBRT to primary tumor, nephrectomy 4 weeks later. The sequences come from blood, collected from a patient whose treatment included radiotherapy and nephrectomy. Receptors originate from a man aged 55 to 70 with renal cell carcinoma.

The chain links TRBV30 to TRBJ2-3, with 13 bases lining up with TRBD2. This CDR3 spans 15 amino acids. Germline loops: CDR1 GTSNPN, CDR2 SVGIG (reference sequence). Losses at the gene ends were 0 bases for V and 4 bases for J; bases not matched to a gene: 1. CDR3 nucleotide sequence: TGTGCCTGGAGTGTACTAGCGGGAGGGGCAGATACGCAGTATTTT. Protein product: CAWSVLAGGADTQYF.

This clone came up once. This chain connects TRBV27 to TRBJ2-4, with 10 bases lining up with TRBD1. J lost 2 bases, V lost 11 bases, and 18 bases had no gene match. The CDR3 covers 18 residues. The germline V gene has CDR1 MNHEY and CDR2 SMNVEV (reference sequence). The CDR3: CAWFGTGVKGVPKNIQYF. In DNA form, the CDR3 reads TGTGCCTGGTTCGGGACAGGGGTAAAGGGAGTGCCCAAAAACATTCAGTACTTC.

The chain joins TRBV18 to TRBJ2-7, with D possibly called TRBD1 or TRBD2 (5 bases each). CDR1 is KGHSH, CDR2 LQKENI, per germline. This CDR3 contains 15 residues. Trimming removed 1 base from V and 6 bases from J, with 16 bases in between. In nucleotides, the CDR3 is TGTGCCAGCTCACCACGTCGCAGGGAGTCAGGCGAGCAGTACTTC. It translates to CASSPRRRESGEQYF.

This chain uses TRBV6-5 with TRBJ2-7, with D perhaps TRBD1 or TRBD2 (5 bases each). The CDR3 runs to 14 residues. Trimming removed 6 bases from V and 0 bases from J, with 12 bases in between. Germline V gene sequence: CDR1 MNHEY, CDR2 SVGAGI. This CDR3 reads CASRRDGTSYEQYF. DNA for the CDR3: TGTGCCAGCAGGAGGGACGGTACCTCCTACGAGCAGTACTTC.

The CDR3 coding sequence is TGTGCCAGTAGTAATGGGGCTAGCGGGTACCCCCCCGGGGAGCTGTTTTTT. Its protein is CASSNGASGYPPGELFF. The V gene is TRBV19, the J gene TRBJ2-2, with 8 bases matching TRBD2. CDR1 is LNHDA, CDR2 SQIVND, per germline (reference sequence). The CDR3 covers 17 residues. V shed 4 bases and J 6 bases; nucleotides not matched to a gene: 13. The variable domain in full, with the rest retrieved from reference TRBV19 and TRBJ2-2, is DGGITQSPKYLFRKEGQNVTLSCEQNLNHDAMYWYRQDPGQGLRLIYYSQIVNDFQKGDIAEGYSVSREKKESFPLTVTSAQKNPTAFYLCASSNGASGYPPGELFFGEGSRLTVL.

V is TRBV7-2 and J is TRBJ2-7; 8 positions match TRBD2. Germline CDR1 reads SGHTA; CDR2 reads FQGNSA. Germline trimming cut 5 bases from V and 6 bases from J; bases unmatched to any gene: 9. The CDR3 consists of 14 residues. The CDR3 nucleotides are TGTGCCAGCAGCCTTCAAGCGGGAGTTTCCGAGCAGTACTTC. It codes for CASSLQAGVSEQYF.

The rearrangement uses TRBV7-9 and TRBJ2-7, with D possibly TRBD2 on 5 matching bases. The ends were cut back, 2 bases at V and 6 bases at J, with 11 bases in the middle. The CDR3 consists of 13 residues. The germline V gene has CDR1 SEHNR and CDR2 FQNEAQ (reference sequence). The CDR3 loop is CASSLRPAGEQYF. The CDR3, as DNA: TGTGCCAGCAGCTTACGACCCGCGGGCGAGCAGTACTTC.

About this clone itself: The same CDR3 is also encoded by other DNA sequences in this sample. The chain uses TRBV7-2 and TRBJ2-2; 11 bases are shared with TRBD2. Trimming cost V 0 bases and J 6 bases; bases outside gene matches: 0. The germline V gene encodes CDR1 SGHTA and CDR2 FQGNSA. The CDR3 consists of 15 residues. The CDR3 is CASSLASGRAGELFF. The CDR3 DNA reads TGTGCCAGCAGCTTAGCTAGCGGGAGGGCCGGGGAGCTGTTTTTT.

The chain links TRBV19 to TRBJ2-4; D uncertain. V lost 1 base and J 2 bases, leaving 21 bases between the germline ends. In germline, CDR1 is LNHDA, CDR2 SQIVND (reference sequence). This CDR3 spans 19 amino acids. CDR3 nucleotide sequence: TGTGCCAGTAGTATAGGAAGGACGGCGCAGGCGATGACCAAAAACATTCAGTACTTC. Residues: CASSIGRTAQAMTKNIQYF.

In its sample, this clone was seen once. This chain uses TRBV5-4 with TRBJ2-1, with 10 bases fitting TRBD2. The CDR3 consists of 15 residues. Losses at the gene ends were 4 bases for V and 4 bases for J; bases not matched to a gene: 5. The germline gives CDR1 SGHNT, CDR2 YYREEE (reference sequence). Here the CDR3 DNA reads TGTGCCAGCAGCACCCCTAGCGGGAGTTACAATGAGCAGTTCTTC. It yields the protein CASSTPSGSYNEQFF. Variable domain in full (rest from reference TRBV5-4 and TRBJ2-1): ETGVTQSPTHLIKTRGQQVTLRCSSQSGHNTVSWYQQALGQGPQFIFQYYREEENGRGNFPPRFSGLQFPNYSSELNVNALELDDSALYLCASSTPSGSYNEQFFGPGTRLTVL.

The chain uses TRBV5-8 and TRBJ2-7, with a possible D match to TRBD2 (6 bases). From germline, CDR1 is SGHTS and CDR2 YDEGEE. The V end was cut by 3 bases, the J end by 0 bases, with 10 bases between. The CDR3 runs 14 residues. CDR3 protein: CASSWLASSYEQYF. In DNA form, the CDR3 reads TGTGCCAGCAGCTGGCTAGCGAGCTCCTACGAGCAGTACTTC.

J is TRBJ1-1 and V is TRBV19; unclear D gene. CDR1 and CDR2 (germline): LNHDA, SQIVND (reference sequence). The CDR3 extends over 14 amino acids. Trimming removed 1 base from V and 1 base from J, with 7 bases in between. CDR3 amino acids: CASSIGRANTEAFF. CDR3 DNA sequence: TGTGCCAGTAGTATAGGACGGGCGAACACTGAAGCTTTCTTT.

The CDR3 nucleotides read TGTGCCAGCAGCTTAGGCGGGAGCTACCAAGAGACCCAGTACTTC. This codes for CASSLGGSYQETQYF. This chain connects TRBV11-3 to TRBJ2-5; 7 bases agree with TRBD2. Trimming removed 1 base from V and 0 bases from J; junction bases left unmatched: 2. This CDR3 has 15 residues. The V gene's germline CDR1 is SGHNT and CDR2 YENEEA. The whole variable domain, remainder taken from reference TRBV11-3 and TRBJ2-5, is EAGVVQSPRYKIIEKKQPVAFWCNPISGHNTLYWYLQNLGQGPELLIRYENEEAVDDSQLPKDRFSAERLKGVDSTLKIQPAELGDSAVYLCASSLGGSYQETQYFGPGTRLLVL.

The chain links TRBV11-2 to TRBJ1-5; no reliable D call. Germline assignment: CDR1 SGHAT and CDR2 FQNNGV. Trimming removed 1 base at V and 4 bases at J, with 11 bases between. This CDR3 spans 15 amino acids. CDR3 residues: CASSLGAGQNQPQHF. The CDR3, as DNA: TGTGCCAGCAGCTTAGGGGCAGGCCAAAATCAGCCCCAGCATTTT.

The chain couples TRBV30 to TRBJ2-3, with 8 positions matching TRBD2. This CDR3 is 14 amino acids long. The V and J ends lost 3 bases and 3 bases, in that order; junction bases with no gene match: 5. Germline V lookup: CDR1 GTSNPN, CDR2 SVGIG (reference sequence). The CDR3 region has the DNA TGTGCCTGGAGGATAGCGGGGTCAACAGATACGCAGTATTTT. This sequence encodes CAWRIAGSTDTQYF.

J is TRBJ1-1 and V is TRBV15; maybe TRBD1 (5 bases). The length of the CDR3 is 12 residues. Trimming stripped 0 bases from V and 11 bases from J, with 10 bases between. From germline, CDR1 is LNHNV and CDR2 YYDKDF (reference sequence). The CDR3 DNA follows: TGTGCCACCAGCAGAGATCGGGGGTCGGCTTTCTTT. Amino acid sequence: CATSRDRGSAFF.

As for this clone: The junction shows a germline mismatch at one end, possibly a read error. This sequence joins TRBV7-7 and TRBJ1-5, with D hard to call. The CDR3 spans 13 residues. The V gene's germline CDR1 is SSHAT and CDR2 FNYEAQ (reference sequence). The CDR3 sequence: CASSLELGQPQHF. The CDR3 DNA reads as TGTGCTAGCAGCTTAGAGCTTGGTCAGCCCCAGCATTTT.

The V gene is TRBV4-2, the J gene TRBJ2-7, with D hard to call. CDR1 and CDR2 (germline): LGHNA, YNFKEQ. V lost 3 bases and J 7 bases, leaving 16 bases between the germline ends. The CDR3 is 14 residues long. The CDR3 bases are TGTGCCAGCAGCCAGACCCAGTTGGAGAGGGAGCAGTACTTC. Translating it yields CASSQTQLEREQYF.